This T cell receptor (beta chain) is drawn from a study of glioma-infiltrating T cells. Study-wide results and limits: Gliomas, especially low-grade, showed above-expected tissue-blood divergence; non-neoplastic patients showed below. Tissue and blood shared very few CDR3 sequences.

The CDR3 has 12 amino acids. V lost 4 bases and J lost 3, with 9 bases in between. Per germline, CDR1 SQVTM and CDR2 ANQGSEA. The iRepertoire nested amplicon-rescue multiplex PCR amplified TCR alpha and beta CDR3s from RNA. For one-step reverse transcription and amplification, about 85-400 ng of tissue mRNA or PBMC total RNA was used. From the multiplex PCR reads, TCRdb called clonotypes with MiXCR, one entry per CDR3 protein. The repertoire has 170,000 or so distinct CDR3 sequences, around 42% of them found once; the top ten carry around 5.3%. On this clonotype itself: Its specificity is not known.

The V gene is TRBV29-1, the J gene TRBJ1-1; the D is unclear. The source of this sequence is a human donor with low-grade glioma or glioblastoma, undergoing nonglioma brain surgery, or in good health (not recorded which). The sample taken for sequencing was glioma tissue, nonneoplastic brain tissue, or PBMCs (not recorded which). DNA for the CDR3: TGCAGCGTTGTCGAGCAGCACACTGAAGCTTTCTTT. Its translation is CSVVEQHTEAFF.